The present TCR beta chain was sequenced within a study of radiotherapy plus CTLA-4 blockade in lung cancer. Study as a whole: Objective responses were seen in around a sixth of patients, disease control in about 30%.

Trimming took 0 bases from V and 14 from J, leaving 18 bases between them. There are 14 residues in the CDR3. Looked up from germline, CDR1 is LGHNA and CDR2 is YSLEER. Method: immunoSEQ multiplex PCR; TCRdb's copy keeps in-frame clones and lacks some. This table has just under 60,000 clones, around 80% appearing once. On this clone: The antigen is undetermined.

Focal radiation plus CTLA-4 blockade with ipilimumab was given to patients with chemo-refractory metastatic non-small-cell lung cancer. Study-level points and caveats: Peripheral blood showed expansion of tumor-derived TCR clones after radiotherapy and ipilimumab. Early clone dynamics of blood T cells, plus interferon-beta, reportedly predicted response best.

This chain joins TRBV4-3 and TRBJ2-3; unclear D gene. Sequencing was performed on peripheral blood, taken from a patient treated with radiotherapy plus ipilimumab. The receptor comes from a human donor with non-small cell lung cancer who had a partial response to radiotherapy plus ipilimumab. CDR3 region: CASSQDLFESVRYF. The CDR3 nucleotides read TGCGCCAGCAGCCAAGATCTTTTTGAGTCGGTGCGGTATTTT.